Listed below are T cell receptor beta chains from one sample, sequenced in a study of blood T cell repertoires in COVID-19. TCRdb keeps only in-frame clones here, not all; method: immunoSEQ multiplex PCR. The sample consists of 300,000 or so clones, about nine tenths of them appearing once. Sequenced input: peripheral blood. These receptor sequences come from a woman between 35 and 50 years old with acute or convalescent COVID-19. CDR3s leave out the opening cysteine and the closing phenylalanine or tryptophan. Expanded clones get a size class; other rows say once, few or many, or leave the size out.

>TRBV19|TRBJ1-2|NA
ASSILPGQPYGYT
>TRBV7-3|TRBJ2-6|NA
ASSLTTPGAGANVLT
>TRBV6-5|TRBJ2-2|few
ASRPGRTPGELF
>TRBV21-1|TRBJ2-2|NA
ASSHRGRGAHTGELF
>TRBV2|TRBJ2-3|NA
ASQRVAGVMSTDTQY
>TRBV3-1/TRBV3-2|TRBJ1-2|NA
ASSHAGGSNYGYT
>TRBV2|TRBJ1-1|NA
ASSVQGSITEAF
>TRBV7-2|TRBJ2-5|NA
ASSLHGTRVIETQY
>TRBV9|TRBJ2-1|NA
ASSVGGGLPYNEQF
>TRBV19|TRBJ1-5|NA
ASSAGQYSNQPQH
>TRBV12-3/TRBV12-4|TRBJ1-2|NA
ASRTGVNYGYT
>TRBV24-1|TRBJ1-4|NA
ATSETGGGEKLF
>TRBV2|TRBJ1-1|NA
ARRENTEAF
>TRBV12-3/TRBV12-4|TRBJ2-5|NA
ASSLDREETQY
>TRBV6-5|TRBJ1-4|NA
ASYRAGQLGKLF
>TRBV19|TRBJ1-6|NA
ATTRDTNSPLH
>TRBV6-5|TRBJ1-2|NA
ASRRQGIVNYGYT
>TRBV19|TRBJ1-4|NA
ASTSGGKLF
>TRBV21-1|TRBJ1-4|NA
ASRGARNEKLF
>TRBV5-6|TRBJ1-2|NA
ASSLGQGWGYT
>TRBV4-1|TRBJ2-1|NA
ASSSYNEQF
>TRBV5-3|TRBJ2-2|NA
ARSLPGLNQPPPGELF
>TRBV6-5|TRBJ2-5|NA
ASSSIAGGETQY
>TRBV7-2|TRBJ2-2|NA
ASRRQAGGGGELF
>TRBV7-9|TRBJ1-1|NA
ASSRRGQTEAF
>TRBV29-1|TRBJ2-3|NA
SVEGASTDTQY
>TRBV11-2|TRBJ1-2|NA
ASRFPGGAGYT
>TRBV7-2|TRBJ1-2|NA
ASSLNPSANYGYT
>TRBV13|TRBJ1-2|NA
ASSLGADYGYT
>TRBV9|TRBJ1-3|once
ASSVFPRIGSGNTIY
>TRBV6-5|TRBJ1-4|NA
ASRATGTVKEKLF
>TRBV11-2|TRBJ2-2|NA
ASSFRSSGGYTGELF
>TRBV29-1|TRBJ2-3|once
SVGLAIHMNTQY
>TRBV2|TRBJ1-5|NA
ASSGGVTQPQH
>TRBV5-5|TRBJ2-3|NA
ASSDWTSGGDTQY
>TRBV24-1|TRBJ1-4|NA
ATSARGNEKLF
>TRBV5-6|TRBJ1-1|NA
ASSLDRGKAF
>TRBV11-2|TRBJ1-6|NA
ASSLAGSNSPLH
>TRBV19|TRBJ1-1|NA
ASSPGGFTEAF
>TRBV7-9|TRBJ2-3|NA
ASSPRGRGTDTQY
>TRBV13|TRBJ2-3|NA
ASSSGTASDTQY
>TRBV6-5|TRBJ2-5|NA
ASTFSGAQETQY
>TRBV5-6|TRBJ2-3|NA
ASSLTRDTQY
>TRBV19|TRBJ1-2|NA
ASSIVQGADGYT
>TRBV5-1|TRBJ2-5|NA
ASSPGGRETQY
>TRBV4-2|TRBJ2-5|NA
ASSQDRDFQETQY